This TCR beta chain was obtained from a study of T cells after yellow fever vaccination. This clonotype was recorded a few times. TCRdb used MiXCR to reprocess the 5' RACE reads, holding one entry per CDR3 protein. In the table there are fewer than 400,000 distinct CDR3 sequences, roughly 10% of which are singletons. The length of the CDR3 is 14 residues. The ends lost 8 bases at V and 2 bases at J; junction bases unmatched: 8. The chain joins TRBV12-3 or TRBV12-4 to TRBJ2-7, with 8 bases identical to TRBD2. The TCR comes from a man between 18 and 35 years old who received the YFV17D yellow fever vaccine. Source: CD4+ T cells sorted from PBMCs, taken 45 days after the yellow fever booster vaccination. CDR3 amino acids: CASCLGGGAYEQYF. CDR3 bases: TGTGCCAGCTGTCTCGGGGGGGGGGCCTACGAGCAGTACTTC.